Below are 29 T cell receptor beta chains sequenced from a single sample in a study of T-cell reconstitution after alpha-beta-depleted transplantation in children. Preparation of the TCRbeta library used unique molecular identifiers. MiXCR, run by TCRdb on the PCR reads, gives a single entry per CDR3 protein. The repertoire holds approximately 430,000 distinct CDR3 sequences, with roughly 17% as singletons. The specimen was PBMCs, mostly from graft donor cells, collected 360 days after TCRalphabeta/CD19-depleted stem cell transplant. Receptors originate from a boy younger than two who had a stem cell transplant for Wiskott-Aldrich syndrome, so the T cells may come from the graft donor.

The chain combines TRBV21-1 with TRBJ2-1; TRBD2, the table's D call, lacks a check against the DNA. TRBV21-1 counts as a pseudogene. This CDR3 is 17 amino acids long. CDR3 region: CASSSPPGLAGNNEQFF. For the CDR3, the DNA is TGTGCCAGCAGCTCCCCACCGGGACTAGCGGGAAACAATGAGCAGTTCTTC.

V gene TRBV10-3 combines with J gene TRBJ2-5; D may be TRBD1 (6 bases). Germline CDR1 and CDR2: ENHRY and SYGVKD. The CDR3 consists of 13 residues. V dropped 10 bases and J dropped 0 bases, with 12 bases sitting between them. The CDR3 sequence is CATLGQYQETQYF. CDR3 coding DNA: TGTGCCACATTAGGACAGTACCAAGAGACCCAGTACTTC.

The gene calls are TRBV4-1 and TRBJ2-7; D is perhaps TRBD1 or TRBD2 (6 bases each). The CDR3 has 18 amino acids. In germline, CDR1 is MGHRA, CDR2 YSYEKL. Trimming took off 3 bases at V and 4 bases at J, with 25 bases between the two ends. CDR3 sequence: CASSHFPMEGGFPYEQYF. CDR3 DNA sequence: TGCGCCAGCAGCCATTTCCCGATGGAGGGGGGATTTCCTTACGAGCAGTACTTC.

The chain recombines TRBV6-2 or TRBV6-3 with TRBJ2-6; D remains ambiguous. This CDR3 region has 14 residues. The V end lost 7 bases, the J end lost 3 bases, and 10 bases lay between the germline ends. CDR1 is MNHEY, CDR2 SVGEGT, per germline. CDR3 in DNA: TGTGCCAGCACGAGACTCCTTGGGGCCAACGTCCTGACTTTC. Translated: CASTRLLGANVLTF.

V is TRBV7-2 and J is TRBJ2-2; D call uncertain. This CDR3 has 14 amino acids. V dropped 0 bases and J dropped 0 bases, with 2 bases sitting between them. Germline assignment: CDR1 SGHTA and CDR2 FQGNSA. The CDR3 coding sequence is TGTGCCAGCAGCTTAGCGCCGAACACCGGGGAGCTGTTTTTT. It is translated as CASSLAPNTGELFF.

The chain joins TRBV13 to TRBJ2-7; TRBD1 is a possible D gene (6 bases). This CDR3 spans 14 amino acids. Germline assignment: CDR1 PRHDT and CDR2 FYEKMQ (reference sequence). V lost 5 bases and J 2 bases, leaving 13 bases between the germline ends. The chain's CDR3 is CASSTRDKTYEQYF. CDR3 coding DNA: TGTGCCAGCAGCACCCGGGACAAAACCTACGAGCAGTACTTC.

The chain couples TRBV12-3 or TRBV12-4 to TRBJ2-5; a weak D match, TRBD2 (5 bases). Trimming took 3 bases from V and 1 from J, leaving 15 bases between them. CDR3 size: 16 residues. DNA of the CDR3: TGTGCCAGCAGTTTCCGGGCTAGCAGGCCCCAAGAGACCCAGTACTTC. Residues: CASSFRASRPQETQYF.

V usage is TRBV7-9 and J usage is TRBJ1-2; D not certain. The ends were cut back, 5 bases at V and 4 bases at J, with 17 bases in the middle. The CDR3 totals 15 residues. Germline assignment: CDR1 SEHNR and CDR2 FQNEAQ (reference sequence). In DNA form, the CDR3 reads TGTGCCAGCAGCCAAGGGTCTTCTACCCCCTATGGCTACACCTTC. This gives the protein CASSQGSSTPYGYTF.

The rearrangement joins TRBV7-2 to TRBJ2-4; no reliable D call. The V and J ends lost 5 bases and 7 bases respectively, with 12 bases between them. The length of the CDR3 is 13 residues. Germline values: CDR1 SGHTA, CDR2 FQGNSA. The CDR3 DNA follows: TGTGCCAGCAGCGAACAAGTAGGGAACATTCAGTACTTC. This codes for CASSEQVGNIQYF.

Remarks on this clonotype: The junction does not match germline at one end; this may be a read error. The chain carries TRBV5-6 and TRBJ2-4; either TRBD1 or TRBD2 may fit D (5 bases each). Germline CDR1 reads SGHDT; CDR2 reads YYEEEE. The CDR3 runs to 16 residues. The CDR3 sequence is CAISPRDLRAKNIQYF. CDR3 coding DNA: TGTGCCATCAGCCCCCGGGACCTCCGAGCCAAAAACATTCAGTACTTC.

This clonotype has ten or more counts. The V and J genes are TRBV5-5 and TRBJ1-1; D is unclear. Germline lookup yields CDR1 SGHKS and CDR2 YYEKEE (reference sequence). Deletions cut 2 bases from V and 4 bases from J, with 15 bases between. The CDR3 spans 15 residues. The DNA for the CDR3 is TGTGCCAGCAGCTTCATTGCAAAGAAAGGCACTGAAGCTTTCTTT. This encodes CASSFIAKKGTEAFF.

The chain couples TRBV4-3 to TRBJ1-1, with a possible D match to TRBD1 (5 bases). CDR3 length: 13 amino acids. Looked up from germline, CDR1 is LGHNA and CDR2 is YSLEER. V was clipped by 3 bases and J by 4 bases, with 9 bases between them. CDR3 in amino acids: CASSHGGPTEAFF. DNA of the CDR3: TGCGCCAGCAGCCACGGGGGACCCACTGAAGCTTTCTTT.

This clonotype has more than one count but fewer than ten. The chain employs TRBV7-8 and TRBJ2-1, with 7 positions matching TRBD1. Germline CDR1 and CDR2: SGHVS and FQNEAQ. V dropped 4 bases and J dropped 5; count of bases not matched to a gene: 8. This CDR3 contains 15 residues. The CDR3 sequence: CASSSDRYGNNEQFF. CDR3 DNA sequence: TGTGCCAGCAGCTCGGACAGGTATGGAAACAATGAGCAGTTCTTC.

This clonotype was counted a few times. The J gene is TRBJ2-1, the V gene TRBV4-1; perhaps D is TRBD1 or TRBD2 (5 bases each). Trimming took 4 bases from V and 7 from J, leaving 20 bases between them. CDR3 size: 16 residues. The germline V gene has CDR1 MGHRA and CDR2 YSYEKL. CDR3 sequence (DNA): TGCGCCAGCAGCCCGGGGCTGCTTCGGGGCCTAAATGAGCAGTTCTTC. Amino acids: CASSPGLLRGLNEQFF.

This clonotype was detected a few times. This rearrangement joins TRBV5-1 to TRBJ2-1, with 11 bases lining up with TRBD2. This CDR3 has 16 amino acids. The ends lost 4 bases at V and 8 bases at J; junction bases unmatched: 11. From germline, CDR1 is SGHRS and CDR2 YFSETQ. CDR3 nucleotides: TGCGCCAGCAGCCATGGACTAGCGGGTGCGTGGGATGAGCAGTTCTTC. Its translation is CASSHGLAGAWDEQFF.

In this sample, this clonotype turned up a few times. V gene TRBV12-3 or TRBV12-4 combines with J gene TRBJ2-5, with 12 bases lining up with TRBD2. The CDR3 sequence is 16 residues long. With V trimmed by 2 bases and J by 4 bases, 5 bases remained unmatched. This CDR3 is CASSLRLAGAGETQYF. The CDR3 DNA sequence: TGTGCCAGCAGTTTAAGACTAGCGGGAGCGGGAGAGACCCAGTACTTC.

The chain links TRBV9 to TRBJ2-2, with TRBD1 as a possible D gene (6 bases). V was cut by 1 base and J by 1 base, with 8 bases left in between. The CDR3 sequence is 15 residues long. Germline V gives CDR1 SGDLS, CDR2 YYNGEE. This CDR3 reads CASSVTGQNTGELFF. The CDR3 DNA reads TGTGCCAGCAGCGTAACAGGGCAGAACACCGGGGAGCTGTTTTTT.

This clonotype occurred a few times. V and J are TRBV11-3 and TRBJ2-1; 9 bases map to TRBD2. V lost 1 base and J lost 3; bases outside the gene matches: 7. The CDR3 loop spans 17 amino acids. In germline, CDR1 is SGHNT, CDR2 YENEEA. CDR3 nucleotides: TGTGCCAGCAGCTTAGGGCCGCGGGAGGGCCTCTACAATGAGCAGTTCTTC. It is translated as CASSLGPREGLYNEQFF.

This clonotype was counted a few times. The chain is built from TRBV7-2 and TRBJ2-2; D is unresolved. Trimming removed 0 bases at V and 6 bases at J, with 11 bases between. Germline lookup yields CDR1 SGHTA and CDR2 FQGNSA. This CDR3 contains 15 residues. CDR3: CASSLAIREPGELFF. Here the CDR3 DNA reads TGTGCCAGCAGCTTAGCGATCAGAGAGCCCGGGGAGCTGTTTTTT.

The chain joins TRBV2 to TRBJ2-7; possible D gene TRBD2, 5 bases. Trimming cost V 4 bases and J 3 bases, with 10 bases left between them. The CDR3 spans 13 residues. Germline V lookup: CDR1 SNHLY, CDR2 FYNNEI. Written as DNA, the CDR3 is TGTGCCAGCAGTGTTCTCCGGGGCTACGAGCAGTACTTC. It translates to CASSVLRGYEQYF.

This clonotype was observed a few times. The V and J genes are TRBV19 and TRBJ2-2; D gene ambiguous. Germline lookup yields CDR1 LNHDA and CDR2 SQIVND (reference sequence). The germline V and J ends were trimmed by 7 bases and 2 bases, with 17 bases remaining between them. The CDR3 runs to 16 residues. The CDR3 DNA is TGTGCCAGTAAAGCCTACAGTACTTCTAACACCGGGGAGCTGTTTTTT. It encodes CASKAYSTSNTGELFF.

This clonotype has a handful of counts. The V call is TRBV4-3, the J call TRBJ2-2, with TRBD2 matching over 9 bases. CDR3 length: 20 amino acids. Unmatched junction bases numbered 19, after V lost 2 bases and J lost 6 bases. The germline CDR1 and CDR2 sequences are LGHNA and YSLEER. CDR3 loop: CASSQSRHSGRLGEAGELFF. The CDR3 region has the DNA TGCGCCAGCAGCCAATCTCGGCATAGCGGGAGATTAGGGGAGGCCGGGGAGCTGTTTTTT.

This clonotype was observed at least ten times. The chain joins TRBV4-1 to TRBJ2-7; the match to TRBD1 covers 7 bases. The CDR3 loop spans 15 amino acids. CDR1 and CDR2 from the germline V gene are MGHRA and YSYEKL. The V segment lost 0 bases and the J segment 2 bases; nucleotides outside the gene matches: 4. The CDR3 DNA follows: TGCGCCAGCAGCCAAGAGACGACAGGGCCCTACGAGCAGTACTTC. Amino acid sequence: CASSQETTGPYEQYF.

This clonotype was detected only a few times. The chain combines TRBV9 with TRBJ2-5, with D perhaps matching TRBD1 (5 bases). Germline values: CDR1 SGDLS, CDR2 YYNGEE. CDR3 size: 14 residues. V lost 4 bases and J lost 0, with 10 bases in between. The CDR3: CASSRHRYQETQYF. CDR3 DNA: TGTGCCAGCAGCCGGCACAGGTACCAAGAGACCCAGTACTTC. The variable domain in full, with the rest retrieved from reference TRBV9 and TRBJ2-5, is DSGVTQTPKHLITATGQRVTLRCSPRSGDLSVYWYQQSLDQGLQFLIQYYNGEERAKGNILERFSAQQFPDLHSELNLSSLELGDSALYFCASSRHRYQETQYFGPGTRLLVL.

This sequence joins TRBV25-1 and TRBJ2-1, with D possibly being TRBD2 (5 bases). There are 17 residues in the CDR3. Deletions cut 6 bases from V and 0 bases from J, with 18 bases between. Germline assignment: CDR1 MGHDK and CDR2 SYGVNS. For the CDR3, the DNA is TGTGCCAGCAGCCCGAACGGAGGCCCAAGCTCCTACAATGAGCAGTTCTTC. It is translated as CASSPNGGPSSYNEQFF.

The CDR3 DNA follows: TGTGCCAGCAGTCCCGGACAGCTCCCCTACAATGAGCAGTTCTTC. Its translation: CASSPGQLPYNEQFF. The chain has TRBV9 and TRBJ2-1, with a possible D match to TRBD1 (6 bases). Germline V gene lookup returns CDR1 SGDLS and CDR2 YYNGEE. This CDR3 region has 15 residues. V lost 5 bases to trimming and J lost 2 bases, with 14 bases between them.

This clonotype showed up just a few times. The rearrangement uses TRBV20-1 and TRBJ2-1; possibly TRBD2 for D (5 bases). V lost 1 base and J lost 6, with 13 bases in between. CDR3 size: 14 residues. Germline CDR1 and CDR2: DFQATT and SNEGSKA (reference sequence). The CDR3 DNA is TGCAGTGCTAGAGGTCTAACTAGAGCCAATGAGCAGTTCTTC. Translation gives CSARGLTRANEQFF.

The chain employs TRBV18 and TRBJ2-7, with D possibly matching TRBD1 (6 bases). V lost 0 bases and J 3 bases, leaving 6 bases between the germline ends. Germline V gene data show CDR1 as KGHSH and CDR2 as LQKENI. CDR3 length equals 13 residues. CDR3 DNA sequence: TGTGCCAGCTCACCACCGGACAGCTACGAGCAGTACTTC. Its translation: CASSPPDSYEQYF.

The chain combines TRBV2 with TRBJ2-1; 11 bases agree with TRBD2. Germline assignment: CDR1 SNHLY and CDR2 FYNNEI. V dropped 6 bases and J dropped 12; count of bases not matched to a gene: 13. This CDR3 has 15 amino acids. The CDR3: CASSVGTSGSSGQFF. Written as DNA, the CDR3 is TGTGCCAGCAGCGTCGGGACTAGCGGCTCCTCGGGGCAGTTCTTC.